Shown below are 21 T cell receptor beta chains from a single sample sequenced in a study of shared T cell receptors in the human thymus. TCRdb's copy holds only in-frame clones and misses some; the assay was immunoSEQ multiplex PCR. The table records about 660,000 clones, roughly 90% of them present only once. The same data also contributed to another study, on human thymus T cells.

The sample consisted of thymocytes. The receptor set was obtained from a boy under two years old with a congenital heart defect.

The chain couples TRBV27 to TRBJ2-7, with D hard to call. The germline V and J ends were trimmed by 6 bases and 2 bases, with 20 bases remaining between them. Germline V lookup: CDR1 MNHEY, CDR2 SMNVEV (reference sequence). The CDR3 extends over 16 amino acids. CDR3 nucleotides: TGTGCCAGCAGGGGCCCTACCCAGTCACTGGCCTACGAGCAGTACTTC. This codes for CASRGPTQSLAYEQYF.

The rearrangement uses TRBV10-2 and TRBJ2-7, with TRBD2 matching over 12 bases. The CDR3 length is 13 residues. Germline CDR1 and CDR2: WSHSY and SAAADI. V trimming: 8 bases; J trimming: 4 bases; junction bases outside the gene matches: 3. CDR3 DNA sequence: TGCGCCAGCGGGACTAGCGGGTTGTACGAGCAGTACTTC. As protein: CASGTSGLYEQYF.

The chain carries TRBV10-3 and TRBJ2-7; 8 positions agree with TRBD1. The CDR3 has 16 amino acids. J gave up 4 bases and V 2 bases, and 10 bases lay outside the gene matches. Per the germline V gene, CDR1 is ENHRY and CDR2 is SYGVKD. In nucleotides, the CDR3 is TGTGCCATCAGTGAGCCAGCCCAGGGGGCAGGGTACGAGCAGTACTTC. Translated, it gives CAISEPAQGAGYEQYF.

This rearrangement joins TRBV29-1 to TRBJ2-1; no clear D. The germline gives CDR1 SQVTM, CDR2 ANQGSEA. This CDR3 has 14 residues. V was trimmed by 7 bases and J by 0 bases, leaving 13 bases between them. CDR3 DNA sequence: TGCAGCGCCCTCGGAGTTAGCTCCTACAATGAGCAGTTCTTC. It translates to CSALGVSSYNEQFF.

The chain employs TRBV30 and TRBJ1-3; no definite D call. The V and J ends lost 4 bases and 7 bases respectively, with 20 bases between them. This CDR3 region has 15 residues. CDR1 is GTSNPN and CDR2 is SVGIG in the germline V gene (reference sequence). The CDR3 region is CAWMVAGGEGNTIYF. Written as DNA, the CDR3 is TGTGCCTGGATGGTCGCAGGTGGTGAGGGTAACACCATATATTTT.

The chain has TRBV20-1 and TRBJ1-2; 8 positions match TRBD1. Germline CDR1 is DFQATT and CDR2 is SNEGSKA (reference sequence). V gave up 8 bases and J gave up 8 bases; unmatched junction bases: 7. The CDR3 has 11 residues. The CDR3 DNA is TGCAGTCCGCAGGGGGCGTTGGGCTACACCTTC. Amino acid sequence: CSPQGALGYTF.

The chain is built from TRBV29-1 and TRBJ2-3; D is ambiguous. Germline CDR1 and CDR2: SQVTM and ANQGSEA. V shed 5 bases and J shed 0 bases, with 9 bases lying between them. The CDR3 consists of 13 residues. The CDR3 nucleotides are TGCAGCGTTAACGGGTGGAGCACAGATACGCAGTATTTT. It translates to CSVNGWSTDTQYF.

This clone was seen a single time. This sequence joins TRBV5-6 and TRBJ2-5, with 7 bases aligning to TRBD2. V lost 0 bases, J lost 3 bases, and 5 bases stayed unmatched. The germline gives CDR1 SGHDT, CDR2 YYEEEE. This CDR3 spans 15 amino acids. CDR3 bases: TGTGCCAGCAGCTTGGGACTAGCACGCGAAGAGACCCAGTACTTC. Translating it yields CASSLGLAREETQYF.

The chain uses TRBV15 and TRBJ1-5, with TRBD1 as a possible D gene (6 bases). The germline gives CDR1 LNHNV, CDR2 YYDKDF (reference sequence). V shed 1 base and J shed 4 bases, with 14 bases lying between them. The CDR3 extends over 16 amino acids. The CDR3 loop is CATSRVGRGGNQPQHF. The CDR3, as DNA: TGTGCCACCAGCAGAGTGGGCAGGGGAGGGAATCAGCCCCAGCATTTT.

The J gene is TRBJ2-2, the V gene TRBV27, with TRBD2 identical over 16 bases. With V trimmed by 4 bases and J by 6 bases, 2 bases remained unmatched. Germline CDR1 is MNHEY and CDR2 is SMNVEV (reference sequence). The CDR3 is 16 amino acids. The CDR3 DNA reads TGTGCCAGCAGTTGGGGGACTAGCGGGAGGGCCGGGGAGCTGTTTTTT. Translated: CASSWGTSGRAGELFF.

V is TRBV19 and J is TRBJ2-5; TRBD2 matches at 10 bases. V was clipped by 11 bases and J by 3 bases; unmatched bases: 6. Germline CDR1 reads LNHDA; CDR2 reads SQIVND (reference sequence). This CDR3 is built from 13 residues. CDR3 nucleotide sequence: TGTGCCGCAAGCGGGAGGGGGGAAGAGACCCAGTACTTC. It specifies CAASGRGEETQYF.

The V and J genes are TRBV5-5 and TRBJ2-6, with unresolved D. This CDR3 comprises 9 residues. Germline assignment: CDR1 SGHKS and CDR2 YYEKEE (reference sequence). Between the trimmed V and J ends, which lost 7 bases and 9 bases, there was a span of 2 bases. This CDR3 is CASYNVLTF. CDR3 sequence (DNA): TGTGCCAGCTACAACGTCCTGACTTTC. The complete variable domain, with remaining parts taken from reference TRBV5-5 and TRBJ2-6, reads DAGVTQSPTHLIKTRGQQVTLRCSPISGHKSVSWYQQVLGQGPQFIFQYYEKEERGRGNFPDRFSARQFPNYSSELNVNALLLGDSALYLCASYNVLTFGAGSRLTVL.

This clone was recorded only once. The chain's CDR3 is CASAKGSGQDAYEQYF. The CDR3 DNA follows: TGTGCCAGCGCTAAGGGGTCGGGACAGGACGCCTACGAGCAGTACTTC. The V gene is TRBV2, the J gene TRBJ2-7; 8 nucleotides line up with TRBD1. There are 16 residues in the CDR3. Germline CDR1 reads SNHLY; CDR2 reads FYNNEI. V was pared by 8 bases and J by 2 bases, with 14 bases of the junction left unmatched.

V usage is TRBV5-4 and J usage is TRBJ2-3, with 10 nucleotides matching TRBD2. CDR3 length: 17 residues. The V gene end was trimmed by 0 bases and the J gene end by 2 bases; junction bases not matched to a gene: 6. Germline assignment: CDR1 SGHNT and CDR2 YYREEE (reference sequence). The CDR3 DNA reads as TGTGCCAGCAGCTTGGTGGCTAGCGGGGGCTACACAGATACGCAGTATTTT. Its translation: CASSLVASGGYTDTQYF.

V and J are TRBV9 and TRBJ1-2; D gene unclear. Germline CDR1 is SGDLS and CDR2 is YYNGEE. Deletions cut 0 bases from V and 0 bases from J, with 15 bases between. The CDR3 sequence is 17 residues long. DNA for the CDR3: TGTGCCAGCAGCGTAGGGGCAGGAAAACGAGCTAACTATGGCTACACCTTC. Translation gives CASSVGAGKRANYGYTF.

As concerns this clone: The junction shows a germline mismatch at one end, possibly a read error. V and J are TRBV6-1 and TRBJ1-1, with D unresolved. This CDR3 region has 12 residues. Germline CDR1 reads MNHNS; CDR2 reads SASEGT. Here the CDR3 DNA reads TGTGCCACCTATACCGGGAACCCTGAAGCTTTCTTT. Its protein is CATYTGNPEAFF.

CDR3 region: CAISRREYLNQYF. The CDR3 DNA reads as TGTGCCATCAGCCGCCGGGAATACTTAAATCAGTACTTC. The chain couples TRBV10-3 to TRBJ2-7, with a possible D match to TRBD2 (5 bases). The CDR3 contains 13 residues. Trimming took off 6 bases at V and 10 bases at J, with 19 bases between the two ends. CDR1 ENHRY and CDR2 SYGVKD come from the germline V gene.

The chain has TRBV4-1 and TRBJ2-3; TRBD2 aligns across 8 bases. After removal of 0 bases from V and 2 bases from J, the junction contained 19 bases not matched to a gene. This CDR3 spans 21 amino acids. Germline values: CDR1 MGHRA, CDR2 YSYEKL. CDR3 loop: CASSQEHINQPREDPTDTQYF. As DNA, the CDR3 is TGCGCCAGCAGCCAAGAGCACATCAACCAGCCGCGGGAGGATCCCACAGATACGCAGTATTTT.

This clone has just a few counts. This chain uses TRBV10-3 with TRBJ1-2; no reliable D call. The CDR3 length is 13 residues. Germline V gene sequence: CDR1 ENHRY, CDR2 SYGVKD. V was cut by 3 bases and J by 1 base, with 6 bases left in between. CDR3 amino acids: CAISDTDNYGYTF. The CDR3 region has the DNA TGTGCCATCAGTGACACAGATAACTATGGCTACACCTTC.

A remark on this clone: The junction departs from the called germline gene at one end, perhaps through a read error. The V call is TRBV7-9, the J call TRBJ1-3; D remains ambiguous. The germline V gene has CDR1 SEHNR and CDR2 FQNEAQ (reference sequence). This CDR3 spans 16 amino acids. The CDR3 sequence: CASNLTLGGSGNTIYF. The CDR3 region has the DNA TGTGCCAGCAACTTAACCCTCGGAGGGTCTGGAAACACCATATATTTT.

This sequence joins TRBV11-2 and TRBJ2-1; 9 bases map to TRBD2. With 0 bases clipped from V and 6 bases from J, the junction kept 9 bases outside the gene matches. The germline CDR1 and CDR2 sequences are SGHAT and FQNNGV. This CDR3 has 17 residues. The DNA of the CDR3 is TGTGCCAGCAGCTTAGAACTAGCGGGCTATAGACCCAATGAGCAGTTCTTC. Translated, it gives CASSLELAGYRPNEQFF.